Listed here are 27 T cell receptor beta chains from one sample, sequenced in a study of control samples from healthy donors and cancer patients (dated by TCRdb to 2020 to 2021). The library was prepared using the immunoSEQ multiplex PCR assay. Not all clones reach the TCRdb copy of this immuneACCESS table, which keeps in-frame sequences only. Checked studies attribute under half of the gap to unresolved V genes and leave the rest unexplained. This sample comprises roughly 100,000 clones, 83% of them detected only once. Roughly 13% of the sample is held by the ten biggest clonotypes. The specimen was blood. Receptors originate from a woman aged 45 to 65 in good health.

J is TRBJ2-2 and V is TRBV6-5, with 9 bases that match TRBD1. The CDR3 contains 14 residues. The germline gives CDR1 MNHEY, CDR2 SVGAGI. The V gene end was trimmed by 6 bases and the J gene end by 5 bases; junction bases not matched to a gene: 4. CDR3 bases: TGTGCCAGCAGACTACAGGGGGCTACCGGGGAGCTGTTTTTT. Amino acid sequence: CASRLQGATGELFF.

This clone has more than one count but fewer than ten. The V gene is TRBV9, the J gene TRBJ1-1; D gene unclear. The CDR3 is 14 residues long. V lost 0 bases and J lost 0, with 6 bases in between. CDR1 SGDLS and CDR2 YYNGEE come from the germline V gene. CDR3 region: CASSVDLMNTEAFF. The CDR3 DNA sequence: TGTGCCAGCAGCGTAGATCTGATGAACACTGAAGCTTTCTTT.

Written as DNA, the CDR3 is TGTGCCACCAGCAGAGTAGCGGGAGGATACAATGAGCAGTTCTTC. Encoded protein: CATSRVAGGYNEQFF. The chain combines TRBV15 with TRBJ2-1, with 10 bases that match TRBD2. Per germline, CDR1 LNHNV and CDR2 YYDKDF (reference sequence). V was clipped by 1 base and J by 4 bases; unmatched bases: 1. This CDR3 spans 15 amino acids.

The chain couples TRBV29-1 to TRBJ2-2; 7 bases fit TRBD1. V shed 6 bases, J shed 7 bases, and the junction held 11 bases outside the gene matches. The CDR3 sequence is 14 residues long. CDR1 and CDR2 from the germline V gene are SQVTM and ANQGSEA. Here the CDR3 reads CSVLRDRVIGELFF. The CDR3 DNA is TGCAGCGTCCTCAGAGACAGGGTTATCGGGGAGCTGTTTTTT.

This clone was counted only a few times. The chain is built from TRBV24-1 and TRBJ2-4, with 15 nucleotides matching TRBD2. Per the germline V gene, CDR1 is KGHDR and CDR2 is SFDVKD. V shed 6 bases and J 6 bases; nucleotides not matched to a gene: 8. This CDR3 contains 17 residues. The CDR3 nucleotides are TGTGCCACCAGTACCGGGACTAGCGGGAGGTTTGGAAACATTCAGTACTTC. Its protein is CATSTGTSGRFGNIQYF.

The chain joins TRBV4-1 to TRBJ2-2, with 8 bases aligning to TRBD2. CDR1 and CDR2 (germline): MGHRA, YSYEKL. With 4 bases clipped from V and 6 bases from J, the junction kept 10 bases outside the gene matches. The CDR3 loop spans 16 amino acids. The CDR3 sequence is CASSRTSIPLAGELFF. DNA of the CDR3: TGCGCCAGCAGCCGGACTAGCATCCCTTTGGCCGGGGAGCTGTTTTTT.

By its share, this clone is large (0.1 to 1%). This chain uses TRBV19 with TRBJ1-1; possible D gene TRBD1, 6 bases. Trimming took 5 bases from V and 1 from J, leaving 17 bases between them. Germline V CDR1 and CDR2: LNHDA, SQIVND (reference sequence). This CDR3 has 16 residues. The CDR3 nucleotides are TGTGCCAGTAGTCAGGACAGTGATCAGAAGAACACTGAAGCTTTCTTT. Its protein product is CASSQDSDQKNTEAFF.

This sequence joins TRBV4-2 and TRBJ2-3; no definite D call. CDR1 and CDR2 (germline): LGHNA, YNFKEQ. V was shortened by 4 bases and J by 1 base, with 12 bases between the two germline ends. The CDR3 has 15 amino acids. CDR3 region: CASSRNFEGTDTQYF. In nucleotides, the CDR3 is TGTGCCAGCAGCCGAAACTTTGAGGGCACAGATACGCAGTATTTT.

V is TRBV7-9 and J is TRBJ1-1; no clear D. Trimming shortened V by 5 bases and J by 6 bases, and 7 bases separated the two germline ends. The CDR3 length is 11 residues. Looked up from germline, CDR1 is SEHNR and CDR2 is FQNEAQ (reference sequence). CDR3 bases: TGTGCCAGCAGCCACGGTTCTGAAGCTTTCTTT. Translating gives CASSHGSEAFF. The whole variable domain, filled in from reference TRBV7-9 and TRBJ1-1, reads DTGVSQNPRHKITKRGQNVTFRCDPISEHNRLYWYRQTLGQGPEFLTYFQNEAQLEKSRLLSDRFSAERPKGSFSTLEIQRTEQGDSAMYLCASSHGSEAFFGQGTRLTVV.

The V and J genes are TRBV2 and TRBJ2-7; D not certain. Germline values: CDR1 SNHLY, CDR2 FYNNEI. V lost 4 bases, J lost 2 bases, and 6 bases lay in between. The CDR3 totals 12 residues. DNA of the CDR3: TGTGCCAGCAGTGGGTCAACCTACGAGCAGTACTTC. It yields the protein CASSGSTYEQYF.

The V call is TRBV5-4, the J call TRBJ2-7, with 11 bases aligning to TRBD2. The CDR3 runs 17 residues. Trimming at V came to 4 bases and at J to 0 bases, leaving 9 bases not matched to a gene. Germline lookup yields CDR1 SGHNT and CDR2 YYREEE (reference sequence). CDR3 in amino acids: CASSQKTGTSGSYEQYF. The CDR3 DNA sequence: TGTGCCAGCAGCCAAAAAACCGGGACTAGCGGCTCCTACGAGCAGTACTTC. Using reference TRBV5-4 and TRBJ2-7 for the parts outside the CDR3, the full variable domain is ETGVTQSPTHLIKTRGQQVTLRCSSQSGHNTVSWYQQALGQGPQFIFQYYREEENGRGNFPPRFSGLQFPNYSSELNVNALELDDSALYLCASSQKTGTSGSYEQYFGPGTRLTVT.

J is TRBJ2-7 and V is TRBV5-4; the match to TRBD2 covers 7 bases. J gave up 2 bases and V 4 bases, and 9 bases lay outside the gene matches. The CDR3 length is 15 residues. Germline values: CDR1 SGHNT, CDR2 YYREEE (reference sequence). The CDR3 sequence: CASSLWGGRAYEQYF. The CDR3 nucleotides read TGTGCCAGCAGCCTTTGGGGCGGGAGAGCCTACGAGCAGTACTTC.

The chain has TRBV28 and TRBJ2-5; 7 bases map to TRBD1. The germline CDR1 and CDR2 sequences are MDHEN and SYDVKM. This CDR3 comprises 16 residues. Trimming cost V 5 bases and J 2 bases; bases outside gene matches: 11. The CDR3, as DNA: TGTGCCAGCAGTCCCCTGACAGGGTATACGCAAGAGACCCAGTACTTC. Translating gives CASSPLTGYTQETQYF.

V gene TRBV19 combines with J gene TRBJ2-3; D uncertain. Germline CDR1 is LNHDA and CDR2 is SQIVND (reference sequence). The CDR3 sequence is 13 residues long. The V end was cut by 7 bases, the J end by 2 bases, with 10 bases between. CDR3 in amino acids: CASNQRPTDTQYF. CDR3 nucleotide sequence: TGTGCCAGTAACCAGAGACCCACAGATACGCAGTATTTT.

The rearrangement joins TRBV6-4 to TRBJ2-7, with TRBD1 matching over 7 bases. This CDR3 has 15 residues. Germline loops: CDR1 MRHNA, CDR2 SNTAGT. J was trimmed by 1 base and V by 6 bases; bases with no gene match: 9. In nucleotides, the CDR3 is TGTGCCAGCAGCGCGGAGCCGGGACAGTCCTACGAGCAGTACTTC. Protein product: CASSAEPGQSYEQYF.

The chain combines TRBV24-1 with TRBJ2-3; D unresolved. Per germline, CDR1 KGHDR and CDR2 SFDVKD. V lost 4 bases and J lost 2, with 9 bases in between. The CDR3 is 14 amino acids. The CDR3 sequence: CATSDLATTDTQYF. CDR3 in DNA: TGTGCCACCAGTGACCTCGCTACCACAGATACGCAGTATTTT.

This clone was seen a few times. V and J are TRBV10-3 and TRBJ1-1, with D possibly TRBD1 on 5 matching bases. The germline V gene encodes CDR1 ENHRY and CDR2 SYGVKD. The CDR3 runs 14 residues. Trimming left V 4 bases short and J 2 bases short, with 11 bases between. In DNA form, the CDR3 reads TGTGCCATCAGTGTTCGAGGGGTTAACACTGAAGCTTTCTTT. It yields the protein CAISVRGVNTEAFF.

The chain recombines TRBV19 with TRBJ1-3, with unresolved D. In germline, CDR1 is LNHDA, CDR2 SQIVND (reference sequence). Trimming cost V 2 bases and J 0 bases, with 8 bases left between them. The CDR3 consists of 15 residues. The CDR3 is CASSITWSSGNTIYF. The CDR3 coding sequence is TGTGCCAGTAGTATAACCTGGAGCTCTGGAAACACCATATATTTT.

The rearrangement uses TRBV28 and TRBJ1-1, with a tentative D call TRBD1 (6 bases). V dropped 3 bases and J dropped 0 bases, with 14 bases sitting between them. The V gene's germline CDR1 is MDHEN and CDR2 SYDVKM. The CDR3 is 16 amino acids. The CDR3 here is CASSLHRATLNTEAFF. CDR3 sequence (DNA): TGTGCCAGCAGTTTGCACAGGGCCACCTTGAACACTGAAGCTTTCTTT. The full variable domain, in which reference TRBV28 and TRBJ1-1 provide the parts outside the CDR3, is DVKVTQSSRYLVKRTGEKVFLECVQDMDHENMFWYRQDPGLGLRLIYFSYDVKMKEKGDIPEGYSVSREKKERFSLILESASTNQTSMYLCASSLHRATLNTEAFFGQGTRLTVV.

The chain employs TRBV7-3 and TRBJ2-1; 11 bases are shared with TRBD2. The germline V gene has CDR1 SGHTA and CDR2 FQGTGA. CDR3 size: 15 residues. V trimming: 2 bases; J trimming: 5 bases; junction bases outside the gene matches: 2. The CDR3 is CASSLSGLADNEQFF. The CDR3 bases are TGTGCCAGCAGCTTATCGGGACTAGCGGACAATGAGCAGTTCTTC. Drawing the rest from reference TRBV7-3 and TRBJ2-1, the complete variable domain is GAGVSQTPSNKVTEKGKYVELRCDPISGHTALYWYRQSLGQGPEFLIYFQGTGAADDSGLPNDRFFAVRPEGSVSTLKIQRTERGDSAVYLCASSLSGLADNEQFFGPGTRLTVL.

The genes are TRBV12-3 or TRBV12-4 and TRBJ2-2; D is unresolved. The ends were cut back, 2 bases at V and 3 bases at J, with 4 bases in the middle. The CDR3 has 13 amino acids. In DNA form, the CDR3 reads TGTGCCAGCAGTTTACGGGACACCGGGGAGCTGTTTTTT. Translation gives CASSLRDTGELFF.

The chain couples TRBV5-4 to TRBJ2-1, with a tentative D call TRBD1 (5 bases). Germline CDR1 SGHNT, CDR2 YYREEE (reference sequence). The CDR3 consists of 18 residues. V was trimmed by 4 bases and J by 0 bases, leaving 20 bases between them. This CDR3 is CASSVDSGRRGSYNEQFF. The CDR3, as DNA: TGTGCCAGCAGCGTTGACAGTGGTCGGCGTGGCTCCTACAATGAGCAGTTCTTC.

This rearrangement joins TRBV19 to TRBJ2-5; D is possibly TRBD1 (7 bases). The V gene lost 3 bases and the J gene lost 1 base, with 12 bases spanning the gap. The CDR3 has 15 residues. Germline assignment: CDR1 LNHDA and CDR2 SQIVND (reference sequence). Here the CDR3 DNA reads TGTGCCAGTAGTATCGGGGGACAGATCCAAGAGACCCAGTACTTC. Protein sequence: CASSIGGQIQETQYF.

The chain joins TRBV6-2 or TRBV6-3 to TRBJ2-1; D possibly corresponds to TRBD1 (6 bases). CDR3 length: 15 residues. Germline CDR1 is MNHEY and CDR2 is SVGEGT. With 6 bases removed from V and 6 bases from J, the gap between germline ends came to 18 bases. The CDR3 DNA is TGTGCCAGCAGCCCCTTGGGGCAGGGGTTCAATGAGCAGTTCTTC. It yields the protein CASSPLGQGFNEQFF.

This sequence joins TRBV27 and TRBJ2-2, with D possibly matching TRBD1 (8 bases). Trimming shortened V by 6 bases and J by 7 bases, and 12 bases separated the two germline ends. Germline V lookup: CDR1 MNHEY, CDR2 SMNVEV (reference sequence). This CDR3 spans 13 amino acids. CDR3 sequence: CASRQGGVGELFF. For the CDR3, the DNA is TGTGCCAGCAGACAGGGGGGGGTCGGGGAGCTGTTTTTT.

This chain connects TRBV19 to TRBJ2-1; possibly TRBD1 for D (5 bases). The V end lost 3 bases, the J end lost 2 bases, and 11 bases lay between the germline ends. This CDR3 has 15 residues. Germline lookup yields CDR1 LNHDA and CDR2 SQIVND (reference sequence). The CDR3: CASSIDWGPYNEQFF. The CDR3 DNA follows: TGTGCCAGTAGTATTGATTGGGGCCCCTACAATGAGCAGTTCTTC.

This clone was counted many times. The chain is built from TRBV13 and TRBJ2-7; D uncertain. CDR1 is PRHDT, CDR2 FYEKMQ, per germline (reference sequence). V lost 0 bases and J lost 4, with 7 bases in between. The CDR3 sequence is 13 residues long. The CDR3 DNA reads TGTGCCAGCAGCTTAGGTCATGTATACGAGCAGTACTTC. This sequence encodes CASSLGHVYEQYF.